This T cell receptor (beta chain) was obtained from a study of shared clonotypes between healthy human individuals. Assay execution proceeded at the deep level. TCRdb keeps only in-frame clones here, not all; method: immunoSEQ multiplex PCR. The profile shows 2,100,000 or so clones, 90% to 97% of them singletons. Concerning this clone: Its antigen is not identified.

V shed 5 bases and J 4 bases; nucleotides not matched to a gene: 5. The CDR3 length is 14 residues. Germline V gives CDR1 SGHVS, CDR2 FNYEAQ. Study conclusions and caveats: Non-shared clonotypes were found to have lower generation probabilities than the clonotypes that were shared by all four of the sorted-subset donors. With a handful of donors compared, about 5% of naive CD4 clonotypes were shared. Among the subsets, naive ones generally showed larger estimated richness than memory ones.

Sequenced material: naive CD4+ T cells sorted from blood. Subset given: CD45RA+ positively selected. This sequence originates from a man younger than 35 in good health. J is TRBJ1-1 and V is TRBV7-6, with TRBD1 matching over 9 bases. DNA of the CDR3: TGTGCCAGCAGCCCCATACAGGGGGCCACTGAAGCTTTCTTT. Translating it yields CASSPIQGATEAFF.